The 11 T cell receptor beta chains reported below all come from one sample, sequenced in a study of T cell responses to AZD1222 COVID-19 vaccine (dated by TCRdb to the early 2020s). Receptor libraries were prepared by the immunoSEQ multiplex PCR assay. TCRdb re-hosts the immuneACCESS table, in-frame sequences only. Its copies lack some clones; in the studies checked, an unresolved V gene accounts for under half of them, and the cause for the rest is not known. Here the sample has roughly 120,000 clones; roughly 86% occur a single time. The ten largest clones represent roughly 12% of the sample. In the paper's terms, the time point label means: baseline before first vaccination. The sequenced sample was peripheral blood, obtained on day 0 of AZD1222 vaccination. The receptors originated from an adult in good health.

The chain couples TRBV12-2 to TRBJ1-2; the DNA was not used to check the table's D call, TRBD1. TRBV12-2 is an annotated pseudogene. The CDR3 sequence is 14 residues long. Here the CDR3 reads CASRSLTGNYGYTF. The CDR3 DNA follows: TGTGCAAGTCGCTCGTTGACAGGAAACTATGGCTACACCTTC.

V and J are TRBV11-3 and TRBJ1-1; D is undetermined. V lost 3 bases and J lost 0, with 8 bases in between. The CDR3 is 14 amino acids. From germline, CDR1 is SGHNT and CDR2 YENEEA. CDR3 coding DNA: TGTGCCAGCAGCTTCCGTACTATGAACACTGAAGCTTTCTTT. It translates to CASSFRTMNTEAFF.

In its sample, this clone was seen once. V usage is TRBV9 and J usage is TRBJ1-1; D is unresolved. This CDR3 has 11 amino acids. Trimming removed 5 bases at V and 10 bases at J, with 12 bases between. Germline CDR1 reads SGDLS; CDR2 reads YYNGEE. CDR3 region: CASRGSSGAFF. In DNA, the CDR3 is TGTGCCAGCAGAGGGTCTTCGGGAGCTTTCTTT.

V and J are TRBV7-2 and TRBJ1-1; D gene unclear. The length of the CDR3 is 13 residues. V was trimmed by 6 bases and J by 5 bases, leaving 13 bases between them. In germline, CDR1 is SGHTA, CDR2 FQGNSA. CDR3: CASSRNSGTEAFF. The CDR3 coding sequence is TGTGCCAGCAGTCGAAATTCCGGGACTGAAGCTTTCTTT.

The chain employs TRBV9 and TRBJ2-7, with D possibly being TRBD1 (6 bases). V dropped 3 bases and J dropped 4 bases, with 11 bases sitting between them. CDR1 and CDR2 from the germline V gene are SGDLS and YYNGEE. The CDR3 totals 13 residues. CDR3 region: CASSAATGYEQYF. CDR3 bases: TGTGCCAGCAGCGCCGCCACAGGGTACGAGCAGTACTTC.

The chain employs TRBV12-3 or TRBV12-4 and TRBJ1-1; no firm D call. This CDR3 has 12 amino acids. The V and J ends lost 3 bases and 5 bases respectively, with 7 bases between them. Written as DNA, the CDR3 is TGTGCCAGCAGTTTTTCGGGGACTGAAGCTTTCTTT. This translates into CASSFSGTEAFF.

The chain carries TRBV18 and TRBJ2-1, with TRBD2 matching over 10 bases. The J segment lost 8 bases and the V segment lost 2 bases, leaving 3 bases of the junction unmatched. Germline V lookup: CDR1 KGHSH, CDR2 LQKENI. This CDR3 spans 14 amino acids. CDR3 protein: CASSPTLAGDEQFF. The CDR3 DNA sequence: TGTGCCAGCTCACCAACGCTAGCGGGGGATGAGCAGTTCTTC.

V is TRBV4-3 and J is TRBJ1-4, with TRBD1 matching over 8 bases. V was clipped by 2 bases and J by 5 bases; unmatched bases: 10. The CDR3 has 17 residues. Germline lookup yields CDR1 LGHNA and CDR2 YSLEER. CDR3 DNA: TGCGCCAGCAGCCAAAAGGGACAGGTCCCGGCCAATGAAAAACTGTTTTTT. This gives the protein CASSQKGQVPANEKLFF.

The V and J genes are TRBV5-1 and TRBJ1-5; D gene unclear. Germline V gene data show CDR1 as SGHRS and CDR2 as YFSETQ. Trimming stripped 4 bases from V and 0 bases from J, with 17 bases between. This CDR3 contains 17 residues. The CDR3 nucleotides read TGCGCCAGCAGCATAATACTGACACCACATAGCAATCAGCCCCAGCATTTT. Protein product: CASSIILTPHSNQPQHF.

V is TRBV19 and J is TRBJ1-1; possibly TRBD1 for D (6 bases). The CDR3 totals 19 residues. Per the germline V gene, CDR1 is LNHDA and CDR2 is SQIVND (reference sequence). Trimming removed 1 base from V and 0 bases from J, with 21 bases in between. CDR3: CASSIAGQTLTRLNTEAFF. The DNA of the CDR3 is TGTGCCAGTAGTATAGCCGGACAGACATTGACTCGGCTGAACACTGAAGCTTTCTTT.

The chain couples TRBV30 to TRBJ2-7; D remains unclear. This CDR3 region has 13 residues. V was pared by 0 bases and J by 0 bases, with 6 bases between. Germline V lookup: CDR1 GTSNPN, CDR2 SVGIG (reference sequence). The CDR3 reads CAWSVLSSYEQYF. The CDR3 DNA sequence: TGTGCCTGGAGTGTCCTGAGCTCCTACGAGCAGTACTTC.